This T cell receptor beta chain was found in a study of CD4 T cells in relation to SARS-CoV-2 and coronaviruses. Profiled with immunoSEQ multiplex PCR; TCRdb holds only in-frame clones, not every one. The repertoire holds more than 9,000 clones, with about 89% as singletons. This clone was observed a single time. Its specificity is not known. Study results and caveats: In roughly 65% of donors, memory CD4+ clonotypes crossrecognized SARS-CoV-2 and at least one common cold coronavirus spike.

Source material: naive CD4+ T cells from PBMCs. Subset specified: naive CD4+ T cells isolated by negative enrichment. The origin of this receptor is an adult with COVID-19.

The CDR3 DNA reads TGCGCCAGCAGCTCCGGGGGCGCGGGTGAAAAACTGTTTTTT. This codes for CASSSGGAGEKLFF. The V call is TRBV5-1, the J call TRBJ1-4; D may be TRBD1 (6 bases). There are 14 residues in the CDR3. Looked up from germline, CDR1 is SGHRS and CDR2 is YFSETQ. Trimming removed 3 bases from V and 7 bases from J, with 13 bases in between. Full variable domain (rest looked up from reference TRBV5-1 and TRBJ1-4): KAGVTQTPRYLIKTRGQQVTLSCSPISGHRSVSWYQQTPGQGLQFLFEYFSETQRNKGNFPGRFSGRQFSNSRSEMNVSTLELGDSALYLCASSSGGAGEKLFFGSGTQLSVL.